This is a list of T cell receptor beta chains from one sample in a study of blood T cell repertoires in COVID-19. TCRdb's table, derived via immunoSEQ multiplex PCR, lists solely in-frame clones and lacks some. The data contain about 160,000 clones, about nine tenths of them seen just once; the ten biggest clones take up 4.5% to 5%. The sample taken for sequencing was peripheral blood. These TCRs come from a man aged 30 to 45 with COVID-19, enrolled during active disease. CDR3s include the opening cysteine and the closing phenylalanine or tryptophan. The order of the fields is CDR3 protein, CDR3 DNA, clone size, J gene, V gene, D gene. D genes are given only for firm matches. A row's size may be missing; if present it is once, few, many or a size class.

CDR3aa: CASSLALGTSYEQYF
CDR3nt: TGTGCCAGCAGCTTAGCGTTGGGGACTAGCTACGAGCAGTACTTC
abundance: -
j_gene: TRBJ2-7
v_gene: TRBV11-1
d_gene: TRBD2

CDR3aa: CASSQLFAVPYEQYF
CDR3nt: TGCGCCAGCAGCCAACTGTTCGCGGTACCCTACGAGCAGTACTTC
abundance: -
j_gene: TRBJ2-7
v_gene: TRBV4-3
d_gene: -

CDR3aa: CATSGRTGLDQPQHF
CDR3nt: TGTGCCACCAGTGGTAGGACAGGGTTGGATCAGCCCCAGCATTTT
abundance: -
j_gene: TRBJ1-5
v_gene: TRBV24-1
d_gene: TRBD1

CDR3aa: CASSMTSGTTDTQYF
CDR3nt: TGTGCCAGTAGTATGACTAGCGGGACAACAGATACGCAGTATTTT
abundance: -
j_gene: TRBJ2-3
v_gene: TRBV19
d_gene: TRBD2

CDR3aa: CASSRSGTSHNEQFF
CDR3nt: TGCGCCAGCAGCCGAAGCGGGACTAGTCACAATGAGCAGTTCTTC
abundance: -
j_gene: TRBJ2-1
v_gene: TRBV4-3
d_gene: TRBD2

CDR3aa: CASSLGGPPSYEQYF
CDR3nt: TGTGCCAGCAGCTTAGGGGGGCCTCCTTCCTACGAGCAGTACTTC
abundance: once
j_gene: TRBJ2-7
v_gene: TRBV7-2
d_gene: -

CDR3aa: CASSLGGTGDDGYTF
CDR3nt: TGTGCCAGCAGCTTAGGGGGGACAGGGGACGATGGCTACACCTTC
abundance: -
j_gene: TRBJ1-2
v_gene: TRBV7-8
d_gene: TRBD1

CDR3aa: CASGFSFRYSGNTIYF
CDR3nt: TGTGCTAGTGGTTTTTCTTTCAGGTACTCTGGAAACACCATATATTTT
abundance: -
j_gene: TRBJ1-3
v_gene: TRBV12-5
d_gene: -

CDR3aa: CASSHVRWEGWQPQHF
CDR3nt: TGCGCCAGCAGCCATGTTCGGTGGGAGGGTTGGCAGCCCCAGCATTTT
abundance: -
j_gene: TRBJ1-5
v_gene: TRBV4-3
d_gene: -

CDR3aa: CASRTSGRYNEQFF
CDR3nt: TGTGCCAGCCGCACTAGCGGGAGGTACAATGAGCAGTTCTTC
abundance: -
j_gene: TRBJ2-1
v_gene: TRBV28
d_gene: TRBD2

CDR3aa: CASSLGQGVSSGNTIYF
CDR3nt: TGTGCCAGTAGTCTCGGACAGGGGGTGTCTTCAGGAAACACCATATATTTT
abundance: -
j_gene: TRBJ1-3
v_gene: TRBV19
d_gene: TRBD1

CDR3aa: CASSLTGNTEAFF
CDR3nt: TGTGCCAGCAGTTTAACGGGGAACACTGAAGCTTTCTTT
abundance: -
j_gene: TRBJ1-1
v_gene: TRBV28
d_gene: -

CDR3aa: CASSLVTSGTDTQYF
CDR3nt: TGTGCCAGCAGCTTAGTGACTAGCGGCACAGATACGCAGTATTTT
abundance: -
j_gene: TRBJ2-3
v_gene: TRBV7-2
d_gene: TRBD2

CDR3aa: CASSLLSTRTPDQPQHF
CDR3nt: TGTGCCAGCAGTTTACTATCGACCAGGACACCTGATCAGCCCCAGCATTTT
abundance: -
j_gene: TRBJ1-5
v_gene: TRBV28
d_gene: -

CDR3aa: CASSLAAPHYEQYF
CDR3nt: TGTGCCAGCTCCCTGGCCGCACCACACTACGAGCAGTACTTC
abundance: -
j_gene: TRBJ2-7
v_gene: TRBV27
d_gene: -

CDR3aa: CASSPRMALNYGYTF
CDR3nt: TGTGCCAGCAGCCCTAGAATGGCCCTTAACTATGGCTACACCTTC
abundance: -
j_gene: TRBJ1-2
v_gene: TRBV9
d_gene: -

CDR3aa: CAWSVLGTGAGNTIYF
CDR3nt: TGTGCCTGGAGTGTATTAGGGACGGGGGCTGGAAACACCATATATTTT
abundance: -
j_gene: TRBJ1-3
v_gene: TRBV30
d_gene: -

CDR3aa: CASSYLTGLGSGYTF
CDR3nt: TGTGCCAGCAGTTACTTGACAGGACTTGGGTCTGGCTACACCTTC
abundance: -
j_gene: TRBJ1-2
v_gene: TRBV6-5
d_gene: -

CDR3aa: CASREELGDTQYF
CDR3nt: TGTGCCAGCAGAGAGGAACTAGGGGATACGCAGTATTTT
abundance: -
j_gene: TRBJ2-3
v_gene: TRBV6-5
d_gene: -

CDR3aa: CASSHGGGVYEQYF
CDR3nt: TGTGCCAGCAGCCACGGTGGAGGGGTATACGAGCAGTACTTC
abundance: -
j_gene: TRBJ2-7
v_gene: TRBV7-2
d_gene: -

CDR3aa: CASSLQGNEQYF
CDR3nt: TGTGCCAGCAGTTTACAGGGAAACGAGCAGTACTTC
abundance: -
j_gene: TRBJ2-7
v_gene: TRBV28
d_gene: -

CDR3aa: CATRKGGPNYGYTF
CDR3nt: TGTGCCACCAGGAAGGGGGGGCCCAACTATGGCTACACCTTC
abundance: -
j_gene: TRBJ1-2
v_gene: TRBV24-1
d_gene: -

CDR3aa: CAISVEATNEKLFF
CDR3nt: TGTGCCATCAGTGTAGAAGCAACTAATGAAAAACTGTTTTTT
abundance: -
j_gene: TRBJ1-4
v_gene: TRBV10-3
d_gene: -

CDR3aa: CAISGTGGNTGELFF
CDR3nt: TGTGCCATCAGTGGGACAGGGGGGAACACCGGGGAGCTGTTTTTT
abundance: -
j_gene: TRBJ2-2
v_gene: TRBV10-3
d_gene: TRBD1

CDR3aa: CASSISTGQGFWDGYTF
CDR3nt: TGTGCCAGTAGTATTTCGACGGGACAGGGGTTTTGGGATGGCTACACCTTC
abundance: -
j_gene: TRBJ1-2
v_gene: TRBV19
d_gene: TRBD1

CDR3aa: CASRLQGQGSNQPQHF
CDR3nt: TGTGCCAGCAGGTTGCAGGGACAGGGGAGCAATCAGCCCCAGCATTTT
abundance: -
j_gene: TRBJ1-5
v_gene: TRBV6-6
d_gene: TRBD1

CDR3aa: CASSDQQGVNTEAFF
CDR3nt: TGTGCCAGCAGTGACCAGCAGGGGGTGAACACTGAAGCTTTCTTT
abundance: few
j_gene: TRBJ1-1
v_gene: TRBV6-1
d_gene: TRBD1

CDR3aa: CASSSVAGSRYEQYF
CDR3nt: TGTGCCAGCAGTTCCGTAGCGGGGAGCCGTTACGAGCAGTACTTC
abundance: -
j_gene: TRBJ2-7
v_gene: TRBV27
d_gene: TRBD2

CDR3aa: CASSQLRDTYNEQFF
CDR3nt: TGTGCCAGCAGCCAACTCCGGGACACCTACAATGAGCAGTTCTTC
abundance: -
j_gene: TRBJ2-1
v_gene: TRBV4-2
d_gene: -

CDR3aa: CASSFPSSGRSYNEQFF
CDR3nt: TGTGCCAGCAGTTTCCCCTCTAGCGGGAGATCCTACAATGAGCAGTTCTTC
abundance: -
j_gene: TRBJ2-1
v_gene: TRBV27
d_gene: TRBD2

CDR3aa: CASSPAPGQSYGYTF
CDR3nt: TGTGCCAGCAGCCCGGCGCCGGGACAGTCCTATGGCTACACCTTC
abundance: -
j_gene: TRBJ1-2
v_gene: TRBV7-3
d_gene: TRBD1

CDR3aa: CASSQASYEQYF
CDR3nt: TGTGCCAGCAGCCAAGCTAGCTACGAGCAGTACTTC
abundance: -
j_gene: TRBJ2-7
v_gene: TRBV3-1/TRBV3-2
d_gene: -

CDR3aa: CASSWVGDVNYGYTF
CDR3nt: TGTGCCAGCAGCTGGGTGGGAGACGTTAACTATGGCTACACCTTC
abundance: -
j_gene: TRBJ1-2
v_gene: TRBV5-5
d_gene: -

CDR3aa: CASSRGGYEQYF
CDR3nt: TGTGCCAGCAGCAGAGGGGGCTACGAGCAGTACTTC
abundance: -
j_gene: TRBJ2-7
v_gene: TRBV5-6
d_gene: -

CDR3aa: CASGEQGVDEKLFF
CDR3nt: TGTGCCAGCGGAGAACAGGGGGTAGACGAAAAACTGTTTTTT
abundance: -
j_gene: TRBJ1-4
v_gene: TRBV19
d_gene: TRBD1

CDR3aa: CASTLPGGAETQYF
CDR3nt: TGTGCCAGCACCCTACCCGGGGGGGCGGAGACCCAGTACTTC
abundance: once
j_gene: TRBJ2-5
v_gene: TRBV5-5
d_gene: TRBD2

CDR3aa: CASSEMVAAASNSPLHF
CDR3nt: TGTGCCAGCAGCGAAATGGTGGCGGCAGCTTCTAATTCACCCCTCCACTTT
abundance: -
j_gene: TRBJ1-6
v_gene: TRBV7-2
d_gene: -

CDR3aa: CASSPPGGVGQPQHF
CDR3nt: TGTGCCAGCAGCCCGCCAGGGGGAGTGGGGCAGCCCCAGCATTTT
abundance: -
j_gene: TRBJ1-5
v_gene: TRBV7-9
d_gene: TRBD1

CDR3aa: CASSSTKGDSYEQYF
CDR3nt: TGTGCCAGCAGCTCAACAAAAGGGGACTCCTACGAGCAGTACTTC
abundance: -
j_gene: TRBJ2-7
v_gene: TRBV11-1
d_gene: -

CDR3aa: CASSQEGAREAFF
CDR3nt: TGTGCCAGCAGCCAAGAAGGGGCTCGCGAAGCTTTCTTT
abundance: -
j_gene: TRBJ1-1
v_gene: TRBV3-1/TRBV3-2
d_gene: -

CDR3aa: CASSEGREGFEQYF
CDR3nt: TGTGCCAGCTCGGAGGGGCGGGAGGGATTCGAGCAGTACTTC
abundance: -
j_gene: TRBJ2-7
v_gene: TRBV18
d_gene: TRBD2

CDR3aa: CASSLGGQAYEQYF
CDR3nt: TGCGCCAGCAGCTTGGGGGGACAGGCCTACGAGCAGTACTTC
abundance: -
j_gene: TRBJ2-7
v_gene: TRBV5-1
d_gene: TRBD1